The clone carrying this TCR beta chain showed up just a few times. Antigen: not known. This specimen comes from a study of shared clonotypes between healthy human individuals. The study, taken as a whole, reports: Against clonotypes common to all four donors, non-shared ones had lower generation probabilities.

Produced via immunoSEQ multiplex PCR; TCRdb's table is partial and in-frame only. The repertoire consists of some 1,400,000 clones, with around 97% occurring once and the leading ten covering approximately 1%. Germline V lookup: CDR1 SNHLY, CDR2 FYNNEI. V lost 5 bases to trimming and J lost 3 bases; unmatched junction nucleotides: 4. CDR3 length: 15 amino acids. The chain carries TRBV2 and TRBJ2-1, with 10 bases that match TRBD2. Source material: naive CD4+ T cells sorted from blood. The subset is: CD45RA+ positively selected. The receptor was isolated from a man aged 30 to 39 in good health. CDR3 residues: CASSSLAGDYNEQFF. Here the CDR3 DNA reads TGTGCCAGCAGTAGCCTAGCGGGAGACTACAATGAGCAGTTCTTC.